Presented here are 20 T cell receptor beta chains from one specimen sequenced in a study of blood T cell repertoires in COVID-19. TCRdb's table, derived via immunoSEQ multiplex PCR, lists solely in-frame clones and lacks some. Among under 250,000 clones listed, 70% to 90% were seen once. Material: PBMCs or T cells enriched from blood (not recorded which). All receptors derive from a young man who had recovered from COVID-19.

The CDR3 bases are TGTGCCAGCAGTTACTCAGACAGGGCAACTCAGCATTTT. Translated, it gives CASSYSDRATQHF. The chain carries TRBV6-2 or TRBV6-3 and TRBJ1-5; 7 bases are a match to TRBD1. Unmatched junction bases numbered 6, after V lost 0 bases and J lost 13 bases. CDR3 length: 13 amino acids. Germline assignment: CDR1 MNHEY and CDR2 SVGEGT.

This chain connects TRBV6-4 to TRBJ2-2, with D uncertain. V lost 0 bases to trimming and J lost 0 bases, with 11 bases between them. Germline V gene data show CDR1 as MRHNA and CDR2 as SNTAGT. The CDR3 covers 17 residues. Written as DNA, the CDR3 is TGTGCCAGCAGTGACTCTCAGGCCCCCGCGAACACCGGGGAGCTGTTTTTT. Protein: CASSDSQAPANTGELFF.

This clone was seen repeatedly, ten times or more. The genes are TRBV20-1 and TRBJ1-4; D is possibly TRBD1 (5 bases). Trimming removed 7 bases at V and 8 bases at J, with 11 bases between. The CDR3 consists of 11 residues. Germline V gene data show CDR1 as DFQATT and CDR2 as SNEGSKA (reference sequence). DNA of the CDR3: TGCAGTGTTCCAGGGAAAGAAAAACTGTTTTTT. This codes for CSVPGKEKLFF.

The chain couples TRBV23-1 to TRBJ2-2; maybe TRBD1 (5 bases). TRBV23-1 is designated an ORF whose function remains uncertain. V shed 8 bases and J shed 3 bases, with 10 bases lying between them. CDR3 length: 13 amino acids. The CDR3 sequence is CASPLGDTGELFF. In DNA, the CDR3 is TGCGCCAGCCCGCTAGGGGACACCGGGGAGCTGTTTTTT.

In DNA form, the CDR3 reads TGCGCCAGCAGCTTTCGTCAGGGGGTTAATTCACCCCTCCACTTT. Translated, it gives CASSFRQGVNSPLHF. This rearrangement joins TRBV5-1 to TRBJ1-6; 7 bases are shared with TRBD1. CDR3 length: 15 amino acids. V was clipped by 2 bases and J by 6 bases; unmatched bases: 5. Germline CDR1 reads SGHRS; CDR2 reads YFSETQ.

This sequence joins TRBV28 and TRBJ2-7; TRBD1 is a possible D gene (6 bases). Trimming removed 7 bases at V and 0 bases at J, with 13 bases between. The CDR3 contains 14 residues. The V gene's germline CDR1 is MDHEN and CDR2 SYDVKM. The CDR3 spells CASIPPQGSYEQYF. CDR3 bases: TGTGCCAGCATCCCCCCACAGGGCTCCTACGAGCAGTACTTC. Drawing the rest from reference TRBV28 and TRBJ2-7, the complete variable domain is DVKVTQSSRYLVKRTGEKVFLECVQDMDHENMFWYRQDPGLGLRLIYFSYDVKMKEKGDIPEGYSVSREKKERFSLILESASTNQTSMYLCASIPPQGSYEQYFGPGTRLTVT.

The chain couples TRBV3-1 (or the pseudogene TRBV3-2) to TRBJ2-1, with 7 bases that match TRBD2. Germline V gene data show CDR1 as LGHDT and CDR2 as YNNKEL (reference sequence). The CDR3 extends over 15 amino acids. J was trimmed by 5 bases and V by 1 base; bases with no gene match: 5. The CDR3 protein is CASSQGRGGDNEQFF. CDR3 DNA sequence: TGTGCCAGCAGCCAAGGGCGCGGGGGAGACAATGAGCAGTTCTTC.

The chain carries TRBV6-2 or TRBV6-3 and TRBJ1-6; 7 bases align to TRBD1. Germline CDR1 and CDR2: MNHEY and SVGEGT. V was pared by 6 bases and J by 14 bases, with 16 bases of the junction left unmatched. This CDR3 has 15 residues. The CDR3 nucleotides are TGTGCCAGCAGCGACGGACAGGAAGCATTTAGGGCCCTCCACTTT. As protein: CASSDGQEAFRALHF.

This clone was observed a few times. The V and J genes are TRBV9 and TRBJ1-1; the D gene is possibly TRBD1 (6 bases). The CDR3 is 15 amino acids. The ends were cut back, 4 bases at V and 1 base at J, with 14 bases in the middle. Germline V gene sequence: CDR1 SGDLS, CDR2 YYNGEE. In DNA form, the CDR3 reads TGTGCCAGCAGCTTCGAGGGGGGGCAGAACACTGAAGCTTTCTTT. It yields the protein CASSFEGGQNTEAFF.

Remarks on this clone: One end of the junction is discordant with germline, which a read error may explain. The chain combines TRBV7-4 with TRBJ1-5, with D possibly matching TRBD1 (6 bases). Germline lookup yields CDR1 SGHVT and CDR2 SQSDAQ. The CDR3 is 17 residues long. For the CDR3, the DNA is TGCCCCCGCCCCCCCGGATCCGGGGGGGGCAGCAATCAGCCCCAGCATTTT. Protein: CPRPPGSGGGSNQPQHF.

This chain's CDR3 is CASSQANGGTTYNEQFF. Written as DNA, the CDR3 is TGCGCCAGCAGCCAAGCTAACGGGGGGACTACCTACAATGAGCAGTTCTTC. The chain joins TRBV4-3 to TRBJ2-1; TRBD2 aligns across 7 bases. Germline CDR1 LGHNA, CDR2 YSLEER. V lost 1 base, J lost 2 bases, and 8 bases stayed unmatched. The CDR3 length is 17 residues.

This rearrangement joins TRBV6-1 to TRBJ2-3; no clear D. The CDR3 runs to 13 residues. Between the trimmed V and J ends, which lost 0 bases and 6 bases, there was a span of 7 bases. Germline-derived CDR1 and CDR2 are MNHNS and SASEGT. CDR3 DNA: TGTGCCAGCAGTGAAGCCCCCAGGGATACGCAGTATTTT. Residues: CASSEAPRDTQYF.

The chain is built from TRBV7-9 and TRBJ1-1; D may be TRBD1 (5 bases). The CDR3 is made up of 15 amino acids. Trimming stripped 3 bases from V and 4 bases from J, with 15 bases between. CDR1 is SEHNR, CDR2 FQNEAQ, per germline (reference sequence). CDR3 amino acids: CASSFGSGFITEAFF. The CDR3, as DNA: TGTGCCAGCAGCTTTGGTTCAGGGTTCATCACTGAAGCTTTCTTT.

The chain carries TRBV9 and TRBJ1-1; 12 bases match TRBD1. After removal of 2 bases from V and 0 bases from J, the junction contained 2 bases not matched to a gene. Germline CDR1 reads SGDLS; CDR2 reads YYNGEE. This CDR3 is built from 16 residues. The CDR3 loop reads CASSVGQGAVNTEAFF. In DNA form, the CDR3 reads TGTGCCAGCAGCGTGGGACAGGGGGCAGTGAACACTGAAGCTTTCTTT. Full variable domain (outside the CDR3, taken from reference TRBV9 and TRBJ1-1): DSGVTQTPKHLITATGQRVTLRCSPRSGDLSVYWYQQSLDQGLQFLIQYYNGEERAKGNILERFSAQQFPDLHSELNLSSLELGDSALYFCASSVGQGAVNTEAFFGQGTRLTVV.

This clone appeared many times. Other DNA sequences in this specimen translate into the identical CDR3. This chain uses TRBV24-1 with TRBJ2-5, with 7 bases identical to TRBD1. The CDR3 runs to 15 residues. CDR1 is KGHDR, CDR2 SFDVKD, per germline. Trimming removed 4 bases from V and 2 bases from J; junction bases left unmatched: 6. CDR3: CATSDKTGSQETQYF. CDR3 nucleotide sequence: TGTGCCACCAGTGACAAGACAGGGTCACAAGAGACCCAGTACTTC.

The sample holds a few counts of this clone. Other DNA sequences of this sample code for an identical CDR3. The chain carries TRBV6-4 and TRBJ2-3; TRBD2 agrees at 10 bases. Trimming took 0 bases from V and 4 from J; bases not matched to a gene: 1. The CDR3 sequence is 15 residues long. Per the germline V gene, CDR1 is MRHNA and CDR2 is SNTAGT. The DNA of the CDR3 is TGTGCCAGCAGTGACTCGAGCGGGGGGGCAGATACGCAGTATTTT. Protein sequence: CASSDSSGGADTQYF.

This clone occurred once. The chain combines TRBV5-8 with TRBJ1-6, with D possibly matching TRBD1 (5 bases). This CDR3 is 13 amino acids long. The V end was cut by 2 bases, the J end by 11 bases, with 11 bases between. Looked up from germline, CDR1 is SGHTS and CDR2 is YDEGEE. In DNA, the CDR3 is TGTGCCAGCAGCTTCGGGGGTGAGACACCCCTCCACTTT. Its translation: CASSFGGETPLHF.

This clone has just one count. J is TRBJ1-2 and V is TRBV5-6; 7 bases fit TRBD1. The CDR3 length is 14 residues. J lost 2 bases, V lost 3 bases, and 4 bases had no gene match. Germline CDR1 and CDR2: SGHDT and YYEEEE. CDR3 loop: CASSWGTVNYGYTF. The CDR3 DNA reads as TGTGCCAGCAGCTGGGGGACAGTAAACTATGGCTACACCTTC.

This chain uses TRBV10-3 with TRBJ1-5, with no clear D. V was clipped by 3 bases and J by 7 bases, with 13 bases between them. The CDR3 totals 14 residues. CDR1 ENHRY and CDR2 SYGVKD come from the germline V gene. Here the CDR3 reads CAISEREGRQPQHF. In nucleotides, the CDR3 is TGTGCCATCAGTGAAAGGGAGGGTCGGCAGCCCCAGCATTTT.

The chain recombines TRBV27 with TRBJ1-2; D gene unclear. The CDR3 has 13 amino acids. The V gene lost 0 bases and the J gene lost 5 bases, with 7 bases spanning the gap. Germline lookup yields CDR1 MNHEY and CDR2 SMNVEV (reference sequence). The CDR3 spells CASSLSYGYGYTF. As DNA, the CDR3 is TGTGCCAGCAGTTTATCTTACGGGTATGGCTACACCTTC.